Each of the 22 T cell receptor beta chains below was sequenced from the same sample in a study of CD8+ T cells in alopecia areata. RNA, once extracted, was reverse transcribed into cDNA for use as the sequencing template. Repertoires were generated with immunoSEQ multiplex PCR, while TCRdb's copy carries only in-frame clones and drops some. The data hold under 250,000 clones, with around 57% observed a single time. The treatment is: oral pan-JAK inhibitor, 5-10 mg twice daily. The specimen was CD4+ T cells sorted from blood, collected at week 4, from a patient treated with tofacitinib. The receptors stem from a human donor with alopecia areata.

This chain joins TRBV5-1 and TRBJ2-2; D unclear. Germline V gives CDR1 SGHRS, CDR2 YFSETQ. V was cut by 4 bases and J by 1 base, with 11 bases left in between. The CDR3 is 15 residues long. DNA of the CDR3: TGCGCCAGCAGCCTCTTAGCTGGGAACACCGGGGAGCTGTTTTTT. Its protein is CASSLLAGNTGELFF.

The genes are TRBV25-1 and TRBJ1-1; possible D gene TRBD1, 6 bases. The V and J ends lost 1 base and 8 bases respectively, with 17 bases between them. The CDR3 extends over 15 amino acids. Per the germline V gene, CDR1 is MGHDK and CDR2 is SYGVNS. The CDR3 bases are TGTGCCAGCAGTGAATTCGGCAGGGGCAGTGAAGAAGCTTTCTTT. Translation: CASSEFGRGSEEAFF.

About this clone: At one end the junction does not follow the germline gene, possibly because of a read error. The genes are TRBV9 and TRBJ2-3; D is ambiguous. Germline-derived CDR1 and CDR2 are SGDLS and YYNGEE. The CDR3 has 14 residues. The chain's CDR3 is CASTVDGFTDTQYF. The DNA for the CDR3 is TGTGCCAGCACCGTAGACGGATTCACAGATACGCAGTATTTT. Drawing the rest from reference TRBV9 and TRBJ2-3, the complete variable domain is DSGVTQTPKHLITATGQRVTLRCSPRSGDLSVYWYQQSLDQGLQFLIQYYNGEERAKGNILERFSAQQFPDLHSELNLSSLELGDSALYFCASTVDGFTDTQYFGPGTRLTVL.

The genes are TRBV2 and TRBJ2-3; 8 bases fit TRBD2. J lost 3 bases, V lost 7 bases, and 3 bases had no gene match. CDR3 length: 13 amino acids. Germline V gives CDR1 SNHLY, CDR2 FYNNEI. For the CDR3, the DNA is TGTGCCAGCAAACTAGCGGCGACAGATACGCAGTATTTT. It yields the protein CASKLAATDTQYF.

The chain combines TRBV20-1 with TRBJ2-1; D remains ambiguous. This CDR3 is 9 amino acids long. The V end was cut by 7 bases, the J end by 8 bases, with 6 bases between. Per the germline V gene, CDR1 is DFQATT and CDR2 is SNEGSKA (reference sequence). CDR3 nucleotide sequence: TGCAGTGTCTCAGATGAGCAGTTCTTC. It translates to CSVSDEQFF.

This rearrangement joins TRBV25-1 to TRBJ1-2, with D maybe TRBD1 (6 bases). The ends were cut back, 3 bases at V and 8 bases at J, with 19 bases in the middle. Germline V gives CDR1 MGHDK, CDR2 SYGVNS. The CDR3 is 15 amino acids. The CDR3 DNA reads as TGTGCCAGCAGTGAGACTAAACAGGGTGGTGGAGGCTACACCTTC. Its protein product is CASSETKQGGGGYTF.

The J gene is TRBJ2-3, the V gene TRBV10-3; D is unclear. The V and J ends lost 2 bases and 13 bases respectively, with 16 bases between them. Germline values: CDR1 ENHRY, CDR2 SYGVKD. The length of the CDR3 is 13 residues. The CDR3 sequence: CAISEGRDPSEYF. DNA of the CDR3: TGTGCCATCAGTGAGGGACGCGATCCATCAGAGTATTTT.

This clone has ten or more counts. The rearrangement links TRBV10-1 to TRBJ2-1; 8 bases are a match to TRBD1. Per germline, CDR1 WNHNN and CDR2 SYGVQD (reference sequence). V shed 6 bases and J 5 bases; nucleotides not matched to a gene: 6. This CDR3 is built from 14 residues. The CDR3 loop reads CASRGQGSNNEQFF. Written as DNA, the CDR3 is TGCGCCAGCAGAGGACAGGGTTCGAACAATGAGCAGTTCTTC.

The rearrangement joins TRBV5-1 to TRBJ2-7; no clear D. Trimming took off 4 bases at V and 3 bases at J, with 11 bases between the two ends. The CDR3 is 13 amino acids. Germline CDR1 is SGHRS and CDR2 is YFSETQ. CDR3 in amino acids: CASSPSGGYEQYF. CDR3 bases: TGCGCCAGCAGCCCTTCGGGCGGCTACGAGCAGTACTTC.

This clone was counted a few times. The gene calls are TRBV5-6 and TRBJ2-7; D gene unclear. This CDR3 spans 11 amino acids. Germline V gene sequence: CDR1 SGHDT, CDR2 YYEEEE. V lost 4 bases and J 2 bases, leaving 4 bases between the germline ends. As DNA, the CDR3 is TGTGCCAGCAGCGTACCCTACGAGCAGTACTTC. It is translated as CASSVPYEQYF.

This chain links TRBV4-3 with TRBJ2-5, with D possibly matching TRBD1 (6 bases). The CDR3 spans 17 residues. Germline CDR1 LGHNA, CDR2 YSLEER. V dropped 1 base and J dropped 5 bases, with 20 bases sitting between them. Here the CDR3 reads CASSQVWLPGDAETQYF. Written as DNA, the CDR3 is TGCGCCAGCAGCCAAGTCTGGCTACCAGGGGATGCGGAGACCCAGTACTTC.

The chain combines TRBV7-2 with TRBJ2-1; D is unresolved. The germline V gene has CDR1 SGHTA and CDR2 FQGNSA. The CDR3 extends over 13 amino acids. Trimming left V 1 base short and J 10 bases short, with 11 bases between. The CDR3 is CASSLVLRAEQFF. In nucleotides, the CDR3 is TGTGCCAGCAGCTTAGTTTTACGGGCCGAGCAGTTCTTC.

The chain employs TRBV7-2 and TRBJ2-7; TRBD1 or TRBD2 may be the D gene (6 bases each). The CDR3 is 16 residues long. V dropped 5 bases and J dropped 3 bases, with 20 bases sitting between them. CDR1 SGHTA and CDR2 FQGNSA come from the germline V gene. CDR3 coding DNA: TGTGCCAGCAGCCCCCCCCCTCGGGGGCAGGGCTACGAGCAGTACTTC. Encoded protein: CASSPPPRGQGYEQYF.

The rearrangement uses TRBV5-6 and TRBJ2-1, with 9 bases aligning to TRBD1. The CDR3 totals 15 residues. Germline loops: CDR1 SGHDT, CDR2 YYEEEE. V shed 4 bases, J shed 5 bases, and the junction held 7 bases outside the gene matches. CDR3 sequence: CASSEPGQGHNEQFF. The CDR3, as DNA: TGTGCCAGCAGCGAACCGGGACAGGGCCACAATGAGCAGTTCTTC.

A single count supports this clone. V and J are TRBV9 and TRBJ1-2, with 7 bases aligning to TRBD1. Losses at the gene ends were 7 bases for V and 5 bases for J; bases not matched to a gene: 14. The CDR3 consists of 15 residues. CDR1 and CDR2 from the germline V gene are SGDLS and YYNGEE. The DNA of the CDR3 is TGTGCCAGCGCCAAGGCCGGGACAGAAGAATATGGCTACACCTTC. This sequence encodes CASAKAGTEEYGYTF.

This clone was seen only a few times. The chain joins TRBV9 to TRBJ1-1, with TRBD1 matching over 7 bases. Losses at the gene ends were 5 bases for V and 1 base for J; bases not matched to a gene: 8. This CDR3 region has 15 residues. The V gene's germline CDR1 is SGDLS and CDR2 YYNGEE. DNA for the CDR3: TGTGCCAGCAGAATAGGGGACAGCACGAACACTGAAGCTTTCTTT. This sequence encodes CASRIGDSTNTEAFF. Looking up the rest from reference TRBV9 and TRBJ1-1 gives the full variable domain: DSGVTQTPKHLITATGQRVTLRCSPRSGDLSVYWYQQSLDQGLQFLIQYYNGEERAKGNILERFSAQQFPDLHSELNLSSLELGDSALYFCASRIGDSTNTEAFFGQGTRLTVV.

This chain uses TRBV27 with TRBJ1-5; 7 bases line up with TRBD1. The CDR3 is 13 amino acids. Germline lookup yields CDR1 MNHEY and CDR2 SMNVEV (reference sequence). The J segment lost 4 bases and the V segment lost 6 bases, leaving 3 bases of the junction unmatched. The CDR3 sequence is CASSRDRNQPQHF. The DNA of the CDR3 is TGTGCCAGCAGCCGGGACAGAAATCAGCCCCAGCATTTT.

The chain is built from TRBV2 and TRBJ2-6, with 7 bases lining up with TRBD2. With V trimmed by 7 bases and J by 0 bases, 6 bases remained unmatched. The CDR3 is 16 residues long. Germline assignment: CDR1 SNHLY and CDR2 FYNNEI. The CDR3 nucleotides are TGTGCCAGCACCGGAGCGGGGAGCTCTGGGGCCAACGTCCTGACTTTC. It codes for CASTGAGSSGANVLTF.

A note on this clone: Other DNA sequences in the sample encode the same CDR3. V and J are TRBV5-1 and TRBJ2-2; D call uncertain. CDR1 is SGHRS, CDR2 YFSETQ, per germline. V was cut by 0 bases and J by 5 bases, with 5 bases left in between. This CDR3 is 13 amino acids long. The CDR3 protein is CASSLVLTGELFF. The DNA for the CDR3 is TGCGCCAGCAGCTTGGTTCTGACCGGGGAGCTGTTTTTT.

J is TRBJ2-1 and V is TRBV7-8; D not certain. The V end lost 7 bases, the J end lost 5 bases, and 18 bases lay between the germline ends. There are 15 residues in the CDR3. Germline values: CDR1 SGHVS, CDR2 FQNEAQ. CDR3 nucleotides: TGTGCCAGCATCACGGGTAGCCCGCATAACAATGAGCAGTTCTTC. It translates to CASITGSPHNNEQFF.

J is TRBJ2-4 and V is TRBV29-1; 9 bases agree with TRBD2. This CDR3 has 15 amino acids. Looked up from germline, CDR1 is SQVTM and CDR2 is ANQGSEA. Trimming cost V 4 bases and J 9 bases; bases outside gene matches: 13. The CDR3 loop is CSVGSSGAHRGIQYF. CDR3 nucleotide sequence: TGCAGCGTTGGTTCTAGCGGGGCCCACCGGGGCATTCAGTACTTC.

The V call is TRBV15, the J call TRBJ2-7; 7 bases fit TRBD2. V gave up 0 bases and J gave up 7 bases; unmatched junction bases: 3. The V gene's germline CDR1 is LNHNV and CDR2 YYDKDF (reference sequence). This CDR3 region has 13 residues. This chain's CDR3 is CATSRDSGREQYF. The CDR3 bases are TGTGCCACCAGCAGAGATTCCGGGAGGGAGCAGTACTTC.